The clone carrying this T cell receptor beta chain was counted a few times. The sample originates from a study of response to subunit inactivated influenza vaccine. Germline V gene data show CDR1 as MDHEN and CDR2 as SYDVKM. The CDR3 runs to 15 residues. The V end lost 1 base, the J end lost 4 bases, and 8 bases lay between the germline ends. TCRdb re-called the RT-PCR reads with MiXCR, one entry per CDR3 protein. Here the sample spans under 800,000 distinct CDR3 sequences, approximately 15% being singletons. The specimen comprised PBMCs from blood, sampled roughly 2 weeks before vaccination. This receptor was identified in a man aged 50 to 60 who received an inactivated influenza vaccine. This sequence joins TRBV28 and TRBJ1-6; D uncertain. CDR3: CASSLSEGYNSPLHF. The CDR3 region has the DNA TGTGCCAGCAGTTTATCGGAGGGATATAATTCACCCCTCCACTTT.